This entry is about one T cell receptor (beta chain). There is no known antigen for this receptor. Base quality data are lacking; no much larger clone is found one base away. The library came from the immunoSEQ multiplex PCR assay. As for the authors' bioinformatics: A statistical classification framework was built to diagnose cytomegalovirus status from the catalog of TCR beta chain sequences. TCRdb carries this immuneACCESS record with in-frame sequences only. Its versions omit some clonotypes, under half of them owing to an unresolved V gene in the studies checked, with the rest unexplained. V and J calls and clone size are as listed in that table; D and trimming were resolved from the DNA. This sample has about 130,000 clones in its table, and around 89% of those were observed once. The ten largest clones represent about 6.7% of the sample. The donors were included in the validation cohort of 100 to 150 subjects, a group kept apart from the roughly 610-subject first cohort.

Spanning cysteine to phenylalanine, the CDR3 consists of 16 amino acids. The DNA shown is the 48-base CDR3, in frame from base 1. The junction shows trimming of 1 base on V and 5 bases on J, and the gene matches do not reach 9 bases of it. Per the germline V gene, SGHRS is the CDR1 and YFSETQ is the CDR2. This entry comes from a study of cytomegalovirus exposure and HLA in healthy donors (dated by TCRdb to the late 2010s). In the study overall: The 700 or so repertoires of the first cohort and the roughly 120 validation repertoires were produced on the same platform, according to a later analysis. The aim of the study was to test whether cataloging public T cell receptors could identify signatures of past pathogen exposure. A separate validation cohort of over 95 different subjects was used in addition to the 666-subject first cohort. The study combined high-throughput TCR immunosequencing, statistical association of individual TCRs with disease status, and machine learning to predict cytomegalovirus infection status. Overall study outcomes, separate from this receptor: According to the authors, the approach could potentially be generalized to other disease states and immunological phenotypes. A later analysis had no HLA typing for the validation cohort, so co-occurrence there was scored across all 130 or so repertoires. Most TCR sequences were observed very rarely across donors, whereas some public TCRs were present in many individuals. In the study, 150 to 200 TCR beta chains were listed as associated with cytomegalovirus. A later analysis found that TCRs clustered in the first cohort also tended to co-occur in the 100 to 150 validation repertoires, with approximately 95% of cluster scores above 0. In vitro tests confirmed that a few of the cytomegalovirus-associated TCR beta chains recognize cytomegalovirus antigens. Cytomegalovirus status was reported to be diagnosed by the classifier with high specificity and sensitivity in both the original and validation cohorts.

The sequence was obtained from a young woman in good health and CMV-seropositive. The V and J segments used are TRBV5-1 and TRBJ2-7, and TRBD2 aligns with 10 junction nucleotides. Sequenced sample: PBMCs. The CDR3 protein: CASSLSGGLALDEQYF. The base sequence is TGCGCCAGCAGCTTGTCCGGGGGACTAGCGCTCGACGAGCAGTACTTC.